These 18 T cell receptor beta chains share one sample of origin, sequenced in a study of cytomegalovirus exposure and HLA in healthy donors. The PCR employed 60 Vbeta primers together with 13 Jbeta primers. The assay was immunoSEQ multiplex PCR, and TCRdb's table has in-frame clones only and misses some. Seen here are approximately 130,000 clones, around 78% observed once, and the top ten hold about 6%. Source material: PBMCs. These receptors all stem from a woman in her thirties or forties in good health and CMV-seronegative.

V usage is TRBV19 and J usage is TRBJ2-1; 9 bases map to TRBD2. Germline V CDR1 and CDR2: LNHDA, SQIVND (reference sequence). This CDR3 contains 21 residues. V shed 4 bases and J 3 bases; nucleotides not matched to a gene: 22. DNA for the CDR3: TGTGCCAGTAGTAGGCCGGGACGGCTGGGACTAGCTGTAGGTTACTACAATGAGCAGTTCTTC. Amino acids: CASSRPGRLGLAVGYYNEQFF.

The chain combines TRBV29-1 with TRBJ1-1; TRBD1 matches at 8 bases. Germline CDR1 reads SQVTM; CDR2 reads ANQGSEA. The CDR3 covers 15 residues. V lost 7 bases, J lost 1 base, and 11 bases stayed unmatched. This CDR3 is CSAGQGRGWNTEAFF. For the CDR3, the DNA is TGCAGCGCCGGACAGGGTCGAGGGTGGAACACTGAAGCTTTCTTT.

The CDR3 nucleotides read TGTGCCAGCAGCGCATCCCTCGGGGATACGCAGTATTTT. Amino acid sequence: CASSASLGDTQYF. V is TRBV7-8 and J is TRBJ2-3, with D hard to call. Trimming left V 5 bases short and J 6 bases short, with 12 bases between. The CDR3 consists of 13 residues. Germline-derived CDR1 and CDR2 are SGHVS and FQNEAQ.

This rearrangement joins TRBV7-2 to TRBJ1-5; 7 bases align to TRBD1. The CDR3 has 16 amino acids. Germline lookup yields CDR1 SGHTA and CDR2 FQGNSA. The V segment lost 6 bases and the J segment 4 bases; nucleotides outside the gene matches: 12. CDR3 bases: TGTGCCAGCAGAGATTGGGACAGCACACCTAATCAGCCCCAGCATTTT. Translated: CASRDWDSTPNQPQHF. Full variable domain (outside the CDR3, taken from reference TRBV7-2 and TRBJ1-5): GAGVSQSPSNKVTEKGKDVELRCDPISGHTALYWYRQSLGQGLEFLIYFQGNSAPDKSGLPSDRFSAERTGGSVSTLTIQRTQQEDSAVYLCASRDWDSTPNQPQHFGDGTRLSIL.

This sequence joins TRBV4-3 and TRBJ2-1, with TRBD2 matching 8 bases. Looked up from germline, CDR1 is LGHNA and CDR2 is YSLEER. V lost 4 bases and J lost 6; bases outside the gene matches: 11. This CDR3 comprises 16 residues. The CDR3 protein is CASSPQAAGVINEQFF. In nucleotides, the CDR3 is TGCGCCAGCAGCCCACAGGCAGCGGGAGTTATCAATGAGCAGTTCTTC.

The chain employs TRBV18 and TRBJ1-1; no definite D call. V lost 6 bases to trimming and J lost 0 bases, with 11 bases between them. CDR1 KGHSH and CDR2 LQKENI come from the germline V gene. CDR3 length: 14 residues. The CDR3 nucleotides are TGTGCCAGCTCTTCGACTGAGATGAACACTGAAGCTTTCTTT. Translation gives CASSSTEMNTEAFF.

As for this clone: Distinct nucleotide sequences in the sample also encode this CDR3. CDR3 residues: CASSFGGSGANVLTF. CDR3 nucleotides: TGTGCCAGCAGTTTCGGGGGCTCTGGGGCCAACGTCCTGACTTTC. The V and J genes are TRBV28 and TRBJ2-6, with D possibly TRBD2 on 6 matching bases. This CDR3 region has 15 residues. The germline V gene encodes CDR1 MDHEN and CDR2 SYDVKM. V was shortened by 3 bases and J by 0 bases, with 6 bases between the two germline ends.

This chain links TRBV6-1 with TRBJ1-5; no firm D call. CDR1 and CDR2 from the germline V gene are MNHNS and SASEGT. The CDR3 length is 15 residues. Trimming shortened V by 0 bases and J by 6 bases, and 12 bases separated the two germline ends. CDR3 nucleotides: TGTGCCAGCAGTGAAGCGCGAGAGGCGGTTCAGCCCCAGCATTTT. This translates into CASSEAREAVQPQHF.

The chain is built from TRBV14 and TRBJ2-1; 8 positions match TRBD2. This CDR3 has 16 residues. CDR1 is SGHDN, CDR2 FVKESK, per germline. V lost 1 base and J lost 8; bases outside the gene matches: 10. The CDR3 DNA reads TGTGCCAGCAGCCAAGGGGGACTAGGGTGGTTGGATGAGCAGTTCTTC. This translates into CASSQGGLGWLDEQFF.

The chain carries TRBV25-1 and TRBJ1-5; D uncertain. V was shortened by 4 bases and J by 3 bases, with 4 bases between the two germline ends. This CDR3 is built from 12 residues. The germline CDR1 and CDR2 sequences are MGHDK and SYGVNS. CDR3 DNA sequence: TGTGCCAGCAGTGTCAACAATCAGCCCCAGCATTTT. It yields the protein CASSVNNQPQHF.

This chain connects TRBV19 to TRBJ1-1; 9 positions match TRBD1. Germline-derived CDR1 and CDR2 are LNHDA and SQIVND (reference sequence). CDR3 length equals 13 residues. V gave up 7 bases and J gave up 4 bases; unmatched junction bases: 4. CDR3 protein: CASTTGGSTEAFF. CDR3 in DNA: TGTGCCAGTACGACAGGGGGGAGCACTGAAGCTTTCTTT.

The chain combines TRBV28 with TRBJ2-3; no clear D gene. From germline, CDR1 is MDHEN and CDR2 SYDVKM. Trimming removed 1 base from V and 4 bases from J, with 18 bases in between. This CDR3 is 17 amino acids long. CDR3 protein: CASSLFAGVNRPDTQYF. The CDR3 DNA reads as TGTGCCAGCAGTTTATTCGCCGGAGTTAACCGCCCAGATACGCAGTATTTT. Using reference TRBV28 and TRBJ2-3 for the parts outside the CDR3, the full variable domain is DVKVTQSSRYLVKRTGEKVFLECVQDMDHENMFWYRQDPGLGLRLIYFSYDVKMKEKGDIPEGYSVSREKKERFSLILESASTNQTSMYLCASSLFAGVNRPDTQYFGPGTRLTVL.

This clone was seen only a few times. This chain uses TRBV10-3 with TRBJ1-2, with a possible D match to TRBD1 (6 bases). CDR3 length equals 14 residues. V lost 0 bases and J 8 bases, leaving 13 bases between the germline ends. The germline gives CDR1 ENHRY, CDR2 SYGVKD. The CDR3 bases are TGTGCCATCAGTGAGTCGAGACAGGTCGGAGGCTACACCTTC. As protein: CAISESRQVGGYTF.

A few counts support this clone. This chain connects TRBV7-2 to TRBJ2-7, with D possibly being TRBD1 (5 bases). The V and J ends lost 1 base and 4 bases respectively, with 14 bases between them. This CDR3 is 15 amino acids long. Germline-derived CDR1 and CDR2 are SGHTA and FQGNSA. The CDR3 nucleotides read TGTGCCAGCAGCTTAGTATGGGGCGTAGGGTACGAGCAGTACTTC. This encodes CASSLVWGVGYEQYF.

The chain uses TRBV28 and TRBJ1-4; possible D gene TRBD1, 6 bases. The germline V gene encodes CDR1 MDHEN and CDR2 SYDVKM. Deletions cut 6 bases from V and 5 bases from J, with 13 bases between. This CDR3 region has 14 residues. The CDR3 loop is CASRPDSLNEKLFF. As DNA, the CDR3 is TGTGCCAGCAGACCGGACAGCTTGAATGAAAAACTGTTTTTT. The variable domain in full, completed from reference TRBV28 and TRBJ1-4, reads DVKVTQSSRYLVKRTGEKVFLECVQDMDHENMFWYRQDPGLGLRLIYFSYDVKMKEKGDIPEGYSVSREKKERFSLILESASTNQTSMYLCASRPDSLNEKLFFGSGTQLSVL.

The chain carries TRBV19 and TRBJ2-6, with unresolved D. CDR1 and CDR2 from the germline V gene are LNHDA and SQIVND (reference sequence). The CDR3 totals 16 residues. V was trimmed by 5 bases and J by 4 bases, leaving 15 bases between them. The CDR3 nucleotides read TGTGCCAGTAGTCTGAACATAGCCTCGGGGGCCAACGTCCTGACTTTC. It translates to CASSLNIASGANVLTF.

CDR3: CASGGWNTEAFF. Written as DNA, the CDR3 is TGTGCCAGCGGCGGATGGAACACTGAAGCTTTCTTT. V gene TRBV6-5 combines with J gene TRBJ1-1; no reliable D call. The CDR3 spans 12 residues. Germline V gene sequence: CDR1 MNHEY, CDR2 SVGAGI. V was pared by 8 bases and J by 1 base, with 8 bases between.

This CDR3 is CATSRDPSSYEQYF. CDR3 nucleotides: TGTGCCACCAGCAGAGATCCGAGCTCCTACGAGCAGTACTTC. The genes are TRBV15 and TRBJ2-7; D ambiguous. V shed 0 bases and J shed 0 bases, with 6 bases lying between them. The germline gives CDR1 LNHNV, CDR2 YYDKDF (reference sequence). The CDR3 consists of 14 residues.